This T cell receptor (beta chain) was sequenced in a study of CD8+CD57+ T cells in acquired aplastic anemia. Using genomic DNA as the template, TCR beta VDJ and CDR3 profiling was carried out. From the reads, TCRdb called clonotypes with MiXCR, one entry per CDR3 protein. Altogether fewer than 200,000 distinct CDR3 sequences are present, under 75% being singletons, with the ten largest covering about 50%. Germline values: CDR1 SGHNT, CDR2 YYREEE (reference sequence). The CDR3 contains 15 residues. Unmatched junction bases numbered 3, after V lost 0 bases and J lost 6 bases. This receptor was taken from a human donor in good health. J is TRBJ2-1 and V is TRBV5-4; TRBD2 agrees at 10 bases. Source material: sorted CD4+, CD8+, or CD8+CD57+ T cells (not recorded which) from PBMCs. In nucleotides, the CDR3 is TGTGCCAGCAGCTTGGCGGGGACTAGCGCCAATGAGCAGTTCTTC. Protein: CASSLAGTSANEQFF.